The clone carrying this T cell receptor beta chain was observed at least ten times. Its specificity is unknown. The sample belongs to a study of T-cell reconstitution after alpha-beta-depleted transplantation in children. Using unique molecular identifiers, the investigators prepared the TCRbeta library. MiXCR, run by TCRdb on the PCR reads, gives a single entry per CDR3 protein. Of about 290,000 distinct CDR3 sequences listed, 6% to 10% are singletons. In germline, CDR1 is MNHEY, CDR2 SMNVEV (reference sequence). The CDR3 has 14 residues. With 3 bases removed from V and 5 bases from J, the gap between germline ends came to 12 bases. Study-wide results and caveats: Diversity and T-cell counts at one year after transplant derived mostly from new T cells. Approximately two months post-transplant, alpha-beta T cells reportedly originated from several hundred expanded graft clones. Surviving recipient cells, namely T cells and thymic progenitors, were the source of high day-60 TCRbeta diversity in some patients.

The receptor was derived from a female patient younger than 10 who had a stem cell transplant for Fanconi anemia, so the T cells may come from the graft donor. The chain uses TRBV27 and TRBJ2-3; D is unresolved. Sequencing was performed on peripheral blood, taken 360 days after TCRalphabeta/CD19-depleted stem cell transplant. CDR3 sequence reads: CASSFHPGGDTQYF. Here the CDR3 DNA reads TGTGCCAGCAGTTTCCATCCTGGTGGAGATACGCAGTATTTT.